The 29 T cell receptor beta chains below were found in one sample sequenced in a study of blood T cell repertoires in COVID-19. Only in-frame clones appear in the TCRdb table, and some are missing; sequencing was by immunoSEQ multiplex PCR. The profile shows under 200,000 clones, approximately 87% of them singletons. The sample consisted of peripheral blood. Receptors were obtained from a woman in her 70s with acute or convalescent COVID-19.

As DNA, the CDR3 is TGTGCCAGCGGTACAGGTTCCACCTCTGGAAACACCATATATTTT. It is translated as CASGTGSTSGNTIYF. The gene calls are TRBV6-5 and TRBJ1-3; TRBD1 might be the D (5 bases). CDR1 is MNHEY and CDR2 is SVGAGI in the germline V gene. V was trimmed by 8 bases and J by 0 bases, leaving 14 bases between them. The CDR3 contains 15 residues.

This clone was seen once. The chain combines TRBV5-4 with TRBJ2-7; D uncertain. This CDR3 contains 15 residues. Germline V gene lookup returns CDR1 SGHNT and CDR2 YYREEE (reference sequence). Trimming removed 0 bases from V and 2 bases from J, with 12 bases in between. This CDR3 reads CASSLGAPGAYEQYF. DNA for the CDR3: TGTGCCAGCAGCTTGGGGGCCCCAGGTGCCTACGAGCAGTACTTC.

This clone was seen a handful of times. V gene TRBV27 combines with J gene TRBJ1-2; no firm D call. This CDR3 contains 15 residues. Germline V lookup: CDR1 MNHEY, CDR2 SMNVEV (reference sequence). V was cut by 5 bases and J by 4 bases, with 17 bases left in between. As DNA, the CDR3 is TGTGCCAGCAGTCAACGCGTCAAGTCGCCCTATGGCTACACCTTC. It encodes CASSQRVKSPYGYTF.

The V and J genes are TRBV2 and TRBJ2-7, with D perhaps TRBD2 (6 bases). The germline V gene encodes CDR1 SNHLY and CDR2 FYNNEI. Trimming cost V 2 bases and J 9 bases, with 17 bases left between them. The CDR3 consists of 14 residues. CDR3: CASSENGSPAGQYF. Here the CDR3 DNA reads TGTGCCAGCAGTGAAAACGGAAGTCCAGCGGGGCAGTACTTC.

This chain links TRBV7-9 with TRBJ2-5, with 10 bases fitting TRBD2. The CDR3 has 16 amino acids. The J segment lost 5 bases and the V segment lost 0 bases, leaving 6 bases of the junction unmatched. Per the germline V gene, CDR1 is SEHNR and CDR2 is FQNEAQ (reference sequence). CDR3 sequence: CASSLALAGTQETQYF. The CDR3, as DNA: TGTGCCAGCAGCTTAGCACTAGCGGGAACTCAGGAGACCCAGTACTTC.

V is TRBV5-1 and J is TRBJ2-5; 12 nucleotides align to TRBD2. Germline V gives CDR1 SGHRS, CDR2 YFSETQ. This CDR3 contains 16 residues. V lost 4 bases, J lost 4 bases, and 8 bases stayed unmatched. The CDR3 region is CASSAWTSGVGETQYF. Written as DNA, the CDR3 is TGCGCCAGCAGCGCTTGGACTAGCGGGGTGGGAGAGACCCAGTACTTC.

The rearrangement links TRBV18 to TRBJ2-7, with D possibly being TRBD1 (5 bases). The CDR3 has 17 amino acids. Germline V gives CDR1 KGHSH, CDR2 LQKENI. Between the trimmed V and J ends, which lost 0 bases and 4 bases, there was a span of 19 bases. As DNA, the CDR3 is TGTGCCAGCTCACCACCGTTTAAGGGGCCCGGGCTATACGAGCAGTACTTC. Its translation is CASSPPFKGPGLYEQYF.

The V call is TRBV7-3, the J call TRBJ1-1; 7 bases match TRBD1. The germline gives CDR1 SGHTA, CDR2 FQGTGA. The V segment lost 5 bases and the J segment 11 bases; nucleotides outside the gene matches: 14. CDR3 length: 14 amino acids. The CDR3 sequence is CASSVKGAGTEAFF. DNA of the CDR3: TGTGCCAGCAGCGTTAAGGGGGCAGGGACCGAGGCTTTCTTT.

The chain couples TRBV5-4 to TRBJ2-7, with 7 bases that match TRBD1. The J segment lost 3 bases and the V segment lost 4 bases, leaving 10 bases of the junction unmatched. The CDR3 length is 15 residues. Germline loops: CDR1 SGHNT, CDR2 YYREEE (reference sequence). The CDR3 loop is CASSPREQGFYEQYF. The DNA of the CDR3 is TGTGCCAGCAGCCCCCGGGAACAGGGGTTCTACGAGCAGTACTTC.

The CDR3 loop reads CASRGRGPQETQYF. The CDR3 DNA follows: TGTGCCAGCAGGGGGCGGGGCCCGCAAGAGACCCAGTACTTC. The chain employs TRBV7-9 and TRBJ2-5, with D possibly matching TRBD2 (6 bases). The CDR3 contains 14 residues. Per the germline V gene, CDR1 is SEHNR and CDR2 is FQNEAQ (reference sequence). V was pared by 6 bases and J by 2 bases, with 13 bases between.

The chain has TRBV5-1 and TRBJ1-5, with a weak D call TRBD1 (5 bases). Trimming took off 2 bases at V and 1 base at J, with 10 bases between the two ends. The CDR3 spans 15 residues. Germline loops: CDR1 SGHRS, CDR2 YFSETQ. The chain's CDR3 is CASSLAGHSNQPQHF. CDR3 DNA sequence: TGCGCCAGCAGCTTAGCGGGGCACAGCAATCAGCCCCAGCATTTT.

The chain employs TRBV7-6 and TRBJ2-5; TRBD2 agrees at 9 bases. The CDR3 has 13 residues. Germline V gene lookup returns CDR1 SGHVS and CDR2 FNYEAQ. The V and J ends lost 4 bases and 9 bases, in that order; junction bases with no gene match: 6. This CDR3 is CASSSRERGAQYF. CDR3 coding DNA: TGTGCCAGCAGCTCCCGCGAGCGGGGGGCCCAGTACTTC. Complete variable domain (other parts from reference TRBV7-6 and TRBJ2-5): GAGVSQSPRYKVTKRGQDVALRCDPISGHVSLYWYRQALGQGPEFLTYFNYEAQQDKSGLPNDRFSAERPEGSISTLTIQRTEQRDSAMYRCASSSRERGAQYFGPGTRLLVL.

V and J are TRBV4-3 and TRBJ1-6, with TRBD1 matching 9 bases. This CDR3 region has 19 residues. CDR1 LGHNA and CDR2 YSLEER come from the germline V gene. Unmatched junction bases numbered 8, after V lost 2 bases and J lost 0 bases. The CDR3 sequence: CASSQNVGTGSSYNSPLHF. The CDR3 region has the DNA TGCGCCAGCAGCCAAAACGTGGGGACAGGGAGCTCCTATAATTCACCCCTCCACTTT.

The chain has TRBV6-6 and TRBJ2-3; D remains ambiguous. The length of the CDR3 is 14 residues. Germline V CDR1 and CDR2: MNHNY, SVGAGI (reference sequence). V was clipped by 7 bases and J by 0 bases, with 11 bases between them. The CDR3 spells CASKPGRSTDTQYF. CDR3 DNA: TGTGCCAGCAAACCAGGCAGGAGCACAGATACGCAGTATTTT.

DNA of the CDR3: TGTGCCAGCAGCTTACAGGGAAGCTTCGGGGAGCTGTTTTTT. Amino acids: CASSLQGSFGELFF. This rearrangement joins TRBV7-9 to TRBJ2-2, with D perhaps matching TRBD1 (5 bases). The germline gives CDR1 SEHNR, CDR2 FQNEAQ (reference sequence). Deletions cut 2 bases from V and 7 bases from J, with 11 bases between. The CDR3 runs to 14 residues. The full variable domain, rest sourced from reference TRBV7-9 and TRBJ2-2, is DTGVSQNPRHKITKRGQNVTFRCDPISEHNRLYWYRQTLGQGPEFLTYFQNEAQLEKSRLLSDRFSAERPKGSFSTLEIQRTEQGDSAMYLCASSLQGSFGELFFGEGSRLTVL.

This chain connects TRBV27 to TRBJ2-3, with a possible D match to TRBD1 (6 bases). The CDR3 is made up of 15 amino acids. Germline CDR1 and CDR2: MNHEY and SMNVEV (reference sequence). V gave up 4 bases and J gave up 2 bases, with 13 bases separating them. CDR3 sequence: CASSYTGLVTDTQYF. Here the CDR3 DNA reads TGTGCCAGCAGTTACACAGGGTTAGTCACAGATACGCAGTATTTT.

This chain links TRBV19 with TRBJ1-1; no firm D call. From germline, CDR1 is LNHDA and CDR2 SQIVND (reference sequence). V was shortened by 1 base and J by 5 bases, with 11 bases between the two germline ends. This CDR3 comprises 14 residues. The CDR3 loop is CASSIVGIGTEAFF. Here the CDR3 DNA reads TGTGCCAGTAGTATAGTGGGTATCGGGACTGAAGCTTTCTTT.

There are a few counts of this clone. The V call is TRBV28, the J call TRBJ1-1, with 7 bases aligning to TRBD1. CDR1 is MDHEN, CDR2 SYDVKM, per germline. Trimming removed 5 bases from V and 11 bases from J; junction bases left unmatched: 8. CDR3 length: 12 amino acids. Here the CDR3 reads CASSIKGAAAFF. The CDR3 DNA is TGTGCCAGCAGTATAAAGGGGGCCGCCGCTTTCTTT. Supplemented by reference TRBV28 and TRBJ1-1, the full variable domain reads DVKVTQSSRYLVKRTGEKVFLECVQDMDHENMFWYRQDPGLGLRLIYFSYDVKMKEKGDIPEGYSVSREKKERFSLILESASTNQTSMYLCASSIKGAAAFFGQGTRLTVV.

The V call is TRBV11-3, the J call TRBJ2-1, with TRBD2 identical over 10 bases. The CDR3 has 13 amino acids. The germline V gene encodes CDR1 SGHNT and CDR2 YENEEA. Trimming at V came to 4 bases and at J to 10 bases, leaving 4 bases not matched to a gene. CDR3 region: CASSSPSGREQFF. For the CDR3, the DNA is TGTGCCAGCAGCTCCCCTAGCGGGAGAGAGCAGTTCTTC.

The chain links TRBV7-9 to TRBJ1-2, with D tentatively TRBD1 (5 bases). The CDR3 is 15 amino acids. Germline V lookup: CDR1 SEHNR, CDR2 FQNEAQ (reference sequence). V lost 3 bases and J lost 0, with 11 bases in between. The CDR3 bases are TGTGCCAGCAGCTTGGCCGGGACTACTAACTATGGCTACACCTTC. Its protein product is CASSLAGTTNYGYTF.

The chain employs TRBV6-2 or TRBV6-3 and TRBJ2-5, with D tentatively TRBD2 (6 bases). The CDR3 totals 15 residues. CDR1 and CDR2 from the germline V gene are MNHEY and SVGEGT. The V and J ends lost 5 bases and 5 bases respectively, with 18 bases between them. CDR3 in amino acids: CASSPYVGGRETQYF. CDR3 bases: TGTGCCAGCAGTCCGTACGTCGGGGGAAGGGAGACCCAGTACTTC.

This clone was observed a handful of times. The rearrangement uses TRBV7-8 and TRBJ1-6; perhaps TRBD1 as D (5 bases). The germline CDR1 and CDR2 sequences are SGHVS and FQNEAQ. The CDR3 extends over 16 amino acids. V lost 1 base, J lost 6 bases, and 13 bases lay in between. The CDR3 loop is CASSLGRVLGNSPLHF. The CDR3 DNA is TGTGCCAGCAGCTTAGGCAGGGTTCTCGGTAATTCACCCCTCCACTTT.

The gene calls are TRBV7-3 and TRBJ2-1, with D perhaps matching TRBD2 (6 bases). The germline CDR1 and CDR2 sequences are SGHTA and FQGTGA. The CDR3 runs to 17 residues. V gave up 5 bases and J gave up 2 bases, with 19 bases separating them. This CDR3 reads CASSPTGGSGAYNEQFF. The CDR3 DNA sequence: TGTGCCAGCAGCCCCACCGGGGGTAGCGGAGCCTACAATGAGCAGTTCTTC.

The CDR3 reads CASSKTGGPYEQYF. The CDR3 DNA reads as TGTGCCAGCAGTAAGACAGGGGGCCCCTACGAGCAGTACTTC. V is TRBV6-2 or TRBV6-3 and J is TRBJ2-7, with TRBD1 matching 10 bases. The CDR3 runs to 14 residues. Germline CDR1 MNHEY, CDR2 SVGEGT. V lost 5 bases to trimming and J lost 2 bases; unmatched junction nucleotides: 3.

This sequence joins TRBV3-1 (or the pseudogene TRBV3-2) and TRBJ2-2, with 13 bases matching TRBD2. CDR1 is LGHDT, CDR2 YNNKEL, per germline (reference sequence). The CDR3 covers 17 residues. Germline trimming cut 5 bases from V and 3 bases from J; bases unmatched to any gene: 6. The CDR3 loop is CASSYGLAGAHTGELFF. The CDR3 bases are TGTGCCAGCAGCTATGGACTAGCGGGAGCGCACACCGGGGAGCTGTTTTTT.

V is TRBV4-2 and J is TRBJ1-4; D ambiguous. The CDR3 has 17 amino acids. Germline V lookup: CDR1 LGHNA, CDR2 YNFKEQ. V was pared by 0 bases and J by 4 bases, with 15 bases between. The chain's CDR3 is CASSQEAFLGRNEKLFF. The CDR3 DNA is TGTGCCAGCAGCCAAGAAGCCTTTTTGGGCCGTAATGAAAAACTGTTTTTT.

The rearrangement links TRBV5-6 to TRBJ2-2; D is undetermined. Trimming shortened V by 5 bases and J by 2 bases, and 10 bases separated the two germline ends. From germline, CDR1 is SGHDT and CDR2 YYEEEE. This CDR3 has 14 residues. The CDR3 here is CASSMTPNTGELFF. CDR3 sequence (DNA): TGTGCCAGCAGTATGACACCTAACACCGGGGAGCTGTTTTTT.

This clone was seen only once. The chain joins TRBV2 to TRBJ2-1; possible D gene TRBD2, 7 bases. Looked up from germline, CDR1 is SNHLY and CDR2 is FYNNEI. Trimming removed 3 bases at V and 0 bases at J, with 12 bases between. The CDR3 runs 16 residues. As DNA, the CDR3 is TGTGCCAGCAGTGACGGGGGGCCGAGCTCCTACAATGAGCAGTTCTTC. It encodes CASSDGGPSSYNEQFF.

CDR3 sequence: CASSLRDRGYNEQFF. CDR3 DNA sequence: TGTGCCAGCAGTTTAAGGGACAGGGGTTACAATGAGCAGTTCTTC. This sequence joins TRBV28 and TRBJ2-1, with 10 positions matching TRBD1. The V and J ends lost 2 bases and 4 bases, in that order; junction bases with no gene match: 2. Looked up from germline, CDR1 is MDHEN and CDR2 is SYDVKM. This CDR3 is 15 amino acids long.